This TCR beta chain stems from a study of beta chain features in type 1 diabetes. Study-wide results and limits: Relative to healthy donors, patients appeared to have naive, central memory and Treg TCRB repertoires that were more similar. The study found fewer insertions and more deletions at VDJ junctions in type 1 diabetes patients.

Per donor, one heparinised blood draw averaged about 110 mL. In all sorted populations, purity surpassed 95%. The CDR3 sequence is 13 residues long. Germline CDR1 and CDR2: LGHNA and YNFKEQ. V was clipped by 5 bases and J by 2 bases, with 9 bases between them. On this clone itself: The antigen remains undetermined.

As every portion of the isolated RNA was reverse transcribed, the sequencing read expressed TCRB transcripts. The protocol was immunoSEQ multiplex PCR, while the TCRdb copy is restricted to in-frame clones and leaves out a portion. Of hundreds of thousands of clones in the sample, 15% to 18% were seen once. The receptor was isolated from a young man in good health. The sample taken for sequencing was naive CD4+ T cells from blood. The genes are TRBV4-2 and TRBJ2-5; D unclear. CDR3 nucleotides: TGTGCCAGCAGCAAGACTGAACAAGAGACCCAGTACTTC. It is translated as CASSKTEQETQYF.